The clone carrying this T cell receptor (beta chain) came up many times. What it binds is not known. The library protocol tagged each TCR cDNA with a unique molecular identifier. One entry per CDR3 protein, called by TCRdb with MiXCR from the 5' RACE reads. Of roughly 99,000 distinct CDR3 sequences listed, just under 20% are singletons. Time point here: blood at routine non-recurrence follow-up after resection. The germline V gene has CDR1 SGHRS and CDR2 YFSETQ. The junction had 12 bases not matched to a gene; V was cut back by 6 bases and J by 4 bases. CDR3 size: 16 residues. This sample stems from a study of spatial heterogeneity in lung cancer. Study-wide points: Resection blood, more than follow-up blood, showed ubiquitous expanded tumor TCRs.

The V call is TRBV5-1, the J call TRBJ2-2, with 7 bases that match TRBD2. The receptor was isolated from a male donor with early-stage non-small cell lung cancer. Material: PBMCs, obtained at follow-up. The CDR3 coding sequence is TGCGCCAGCAAGAAGATAGCGGGCGAGATCACCGGGGAGCTGTTTTTT. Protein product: CASKKIAGEITGELFF.